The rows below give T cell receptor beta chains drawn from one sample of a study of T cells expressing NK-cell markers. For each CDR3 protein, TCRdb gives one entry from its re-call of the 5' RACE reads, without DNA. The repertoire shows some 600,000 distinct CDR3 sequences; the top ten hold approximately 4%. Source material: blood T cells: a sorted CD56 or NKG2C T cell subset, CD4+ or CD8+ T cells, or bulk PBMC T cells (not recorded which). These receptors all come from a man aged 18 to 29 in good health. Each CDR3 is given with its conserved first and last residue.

CDR3aa: CSARDSSRLTLNTEAFF
j_gene: TRBJ1-1
v_gene: TRBV20-1

CDR3aa: CASSQSGLDQRYLYEQYF
j_gene: TRBJ2-7
v_gene: TRBV14

CDR3aa: CASTGTGVVPGELFF
j_gene: TRBJ2-2
v_gene: TRBV27

CDR3aa: CASSLVSGTGLTYEQYF
j_gene: TRBJ2-7
v_gene: TRBV7-2

CDR3aa: CASSLEPGATNEKLFF
j_gene: TRBJ1-4
v_gene: TRBV5-1

CDR3aa: CASNKGRGSGEQFF
j_gene: TRBJ2-1
v_gene: TRBV12-3/TRBV12-4

CDR3aa: CASSLVGADGYTF
j_gene: TRBJ1-2
v_gene: TRBV7-9

CDR3aa: CARNPGQGFYEQYF
j_gene: TRBJ2-7
v_gene: TRBV27

CDR3aa: CASSSYSGRDTQYF
j_gene: TRBJ2-3
v_gene: TRBV7-2

CDR3aa: CASSPNPLLTSSTDTQYF
j_gene: TRBJ2-3
v_gene: TRBV11-2

CDR3aa: CASSKKRGNSGSNEQYF
j_gene: TRBJ2-7
v_gene: TRBV21-1

CDR3aa: CASSFDDRPRGAFF
j_gene: TRBJ1-1
v_gene: TRBV5-1

CDR3aa: CSASEGAGNSPLHF
j_gene: TRBJ1-6
v_gene: TRBV20-1

CDR3aa: CASSPGLRDEQFF
j_gene: TRBJ2-1
v_gene: TRBV7-6

CDR3aa: CASSHTREGQPESYNEQFF
j_gene: TRBJ2-1
v_gene: TRBV6-2/TRBV6-3

CDR3aa: CASSQGGAEASPLHF
j_gene: TRBJ1-6
v_gene: TRBV3-1

CDR3aa: CSVGRQEGYTF
j_gene: TRBJ1-2
v_gene: TRBV29-1

CDR3aa: CASSLVVAGPTDTQYF
j_gene: TRBJ2-3
v_gene: TRBV27

CDR3aa: CASSPQTSGREQFF
j_gene: TRBJ2-1
v_gene: TRBV25-1

CDR3aa: CASSEQGVGGYTF
j_gene: TRBJ1-2
v_gene: TRBV7-9

CDR3aa: CSARPITGAAYNEQFF
j_gene: TRBJ2-1
v_gene: TRBV20-1

CDR3aa: CAIPFRGNQPQHF
j_gene: TRBJ1-5
v_gene: TRBV10-3

CDR3aa: CSAIYSMNTEAFF
j_gene: TRBJ1-1
v_gene: TRBV20-1

CDR3aa: CASSDSPGSGGNEQFF
j_gene: TRBJ2-1
v_gene: TRBV6-4

CDR3aa: CAGRAGGVYNEQFF
j_gene: TRBJ2-1
v_gene: TRBV6-2/TRBV6-3

CDR3aa: CASSLPPGGNSPLHF
j_gene: TRBJ1-6
v_gene: TRBV11-2

CDR3aa: CSAGPGVVEQFF
j_gene: TRBJ2-1
v_gene: TRBV29-1

CDR3aa: CASSPVSGSTNEKLFF
j_gene: TRBJ1-4
v_gene: TRBV18

CDR3aa: CSAGLAVIPYEQYF
j_gene: TRBJ2-7
v_gene: TRBV20-1

CDR3aa: CASSLAGTSGTYNEQFF
j_gene: TRBJ2-1
v_gene: TRBV7-2

CDR3aa: CASRQGRGDSPLHF
j_gene: TRBJ1-6
v_gene: TRBV12-3/TRBV12-4

CDR3aa: CASSYFPSGSADTQYF
j_gene: TRBJ2-3
v_gene: TRBV6-2/TRBV6-3

CDR3aa: CASRWDRDTEAFF
j_gene: TRBJ1-1
v_gene: TRBV21-1

CDR3aa: CASTVWGGELFF
j_gene: TRBJ2-2
v_gene: TRBV6-5

CDR3aa: CASSLRLAGGNEQFF
j_gene: TRBJ2-1
v_gene: TRBV5-5

CDR3aa: CASSGWAPNTDTQYF
j_gene: TRBJ2-3
v_gene: TRBV10-2

CDR3aa: CATSDSQFRETQYF
j_gene: TRBJ2-5
v_gene: TRBV24-1

CDR3aa: CASSPGTESSYNEQFF
j_gene: TRBJ2-1
v_gene: TRBV11-3

CDR3aa: CSATFDYNEQFF
j_gene: TRBJ2-1
v_gene: TRBV20-1

CDR3aa: CASSLNYRDMAGPEKLFF
j_gene: TRBJ1-4
v_gene: TRBV5-1

CDR3aa: CASSPTGLYNEQFF
j_gene: TRBJ2-1
v_gene: TRBV12-3/TRBV12-4

CDR3aa: CASSQAGTSPYNEQFF
j_gene: TRBJ2-1
v_gene: TRBV4-3

CDR3aa: CASSSGRGGETQYF
j_gene: TRBJ2-5
v_gene: TRBV27

CDR3aa: CASRLEGYHQETQYF
j_gene: TRBJ2-5
v_gene: TRBV27